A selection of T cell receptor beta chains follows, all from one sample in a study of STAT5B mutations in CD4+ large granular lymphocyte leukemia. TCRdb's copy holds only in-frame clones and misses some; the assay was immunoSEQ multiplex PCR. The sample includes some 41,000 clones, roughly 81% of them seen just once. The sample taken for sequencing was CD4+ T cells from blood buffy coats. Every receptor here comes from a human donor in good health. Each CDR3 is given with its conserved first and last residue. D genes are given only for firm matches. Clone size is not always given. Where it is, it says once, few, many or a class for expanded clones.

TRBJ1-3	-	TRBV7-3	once	TGTGCCAGCAGCGTCGGGCCGCCAGGCTCTGGAAACACCATATATTTT	CASSVGPPGSGNTIYF
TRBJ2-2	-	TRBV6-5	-	TGTGCCAGCAGTCGCCCAGGAACCGGGGAGCTGTTTTTT	CASSRPGTGELFF
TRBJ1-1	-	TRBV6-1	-	TGTGCCAGCAGTCCCGAACCAGGGAGGATAGCTTTCTTT	CASSPEPGRIAFF
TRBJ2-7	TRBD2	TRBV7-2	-	TGTGCCAGCAGCTTAGTCGCGGGAGCAGTTTATGAGCAGTACTTC	CASSLVAGAVYEQYF
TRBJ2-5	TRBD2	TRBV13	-	TGTGCCAGCAGCCCAGGGACTAGCGGGAGGCAAGAGACCCAGTACTTC	CASSPGTSGRQETQYF
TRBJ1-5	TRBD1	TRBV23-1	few	TGCGCCAGCACCCGGGACAGTAAAAATAGCAATCAGCCCCAGCATTTT	CASTRDSKNSNQPQHF
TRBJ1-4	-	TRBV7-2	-	TGTGCCAGCAGCTTAGGCGACGGAGGGTTCGGGGAAAAACTGTTTTTT	CASSLGDGGFGEKLFF
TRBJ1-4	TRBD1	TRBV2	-	TGTGCCAGCAGTGATGGGCAGGGGGTCGAAAAACTGTTTTTT	CASSDGQGVEKLFF
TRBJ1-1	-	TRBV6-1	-	TGTGCCACCACCGTAGAGGGTAGGCTCACTGAAGCTTTCTTT	CATTVEGRLTEAFF
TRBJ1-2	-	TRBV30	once	TGTGCCTGGAGTGATACGGGACGCCGAGGGGGTAACTATGGCTACACCTTC	CAWSDTGRRGGNYGYTF
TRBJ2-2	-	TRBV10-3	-	TGTGCCATCGGGGCCAATGGTCTAAACACCGGGGAGCTGTTTTTT	CAIGANGLNTGELFF
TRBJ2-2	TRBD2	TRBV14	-	TGTGCCAGCAGCCAAGGGACTAGCGCGAACACCGGGGAGCTGTTTTTT	CASSQGTSANTGELFF
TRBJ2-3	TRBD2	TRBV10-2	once	TGCGCCAGCAGTGAGTCTTCCAGCGGGAGTACAGATACGCAGTATTTT	CASSESSSGSTDTQYF
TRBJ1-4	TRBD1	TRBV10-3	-	TGTGCCACCGTGGACAGGGTGGTAGAAAAACTGTTTTTT	CATVDRVVEKLFF
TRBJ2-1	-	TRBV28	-	TGTGCCAGCAGTTTCAAGGAAATAGTCAATGAGCAGTTCTTC	CASSFKEIVNEQFF
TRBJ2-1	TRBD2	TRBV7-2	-	TGTGCCAGCAGCCCAGGACTAGCGGGGCGAGGTGAGCAGTTCTTC	CASSPGLAGRGEQFF